A selection of T cell receptor beta chains follows, all from one sample in a study of blood T cell repertoires in COVID-19. Sequenced by immunoSEQ multiplex PCR; TCRdb stores in-frame clones only, minus some. This table has some 370,000 clones, about four fifths appearing once. The sequencing sample was made of PBMCs or T cells enriched from blood (not recorded which). These receptors were taken from a woman aged 45-65 years who had recovered from COVID-19. Both conserved end residues are part of each CDR3. The order of the fields is CDR3 DNA, CDR3 protein, D gene, V gene, J gene, clone size. A D gene is named only where the DNA matches it firmly. A row's size may be missing; if present it is once, few, many or a size class.

CDR3nt: TGCGCCAGCAGCCAAGATCGTACTAGCGGGGCACATGAGCAGTTCTTC
CDR3aa: CASSQDRTSGAHEQFF
d_gene: TRBD2
v_gene: TRBV4-1
j_gene: TRBJ2-1
abundance: .

CDR3nt: TGCGCCAGCAGCCAAGGACAGGGCGGGACAGATACGCAGTATTTT
CDR3aa: CASSQGQGGTDTQYF
d_gene: TRBD1
v_gene: TRBV5-1
j_gene: TRBJ2-3
abundance: .

CDR3nt: TGCAGTGCTAAGAGTAATAAGGAGCAGTACTTC
CDR3aa: CSAKSNKEQYF
d_gene: .
v_gene: TRBV20-1
j_gene: TRBJ2-7
abundance: .

CDR3nt: TGTGCCAGTAGTTCGGGACAGCACCTTGAAAAACTGTTTTTT
CDR3aa: CASSSGQHLEKLFF
d_gene: TRBD1
v_gene: TRBV19
j_gene: TRBJ1-4
abundance: .

CDR3nt: TGTGCCAGCAGATTGGGACAGGGATCGGGGTACACCTTC
CDR3aa: CASRLGQGSGYTF
d_gene: TRBD1
v_gene: TRBV28
j_gene: TRBJ1-2
abundance: .

CDR3nt: TGTGCCACCAACCGAGGGCTGGCAGATACGCAGTATTTT
CDR3aa: CATNRGLADTQYF
d_gene: .
v_gene: TRBV12-3/TRBV12-4
j_gene: TRBJ2-3
abundance: few

CDR3nt: TGTGCCAGCAGCTTAGGACAGTTCACAGATACGCAGTATTTT
CDR3aa: CASSLGQFTDTQYF
d_gene: .
v_gene: TRBV7-8
j_gene: TRBJ2-3
abundance: .

CDR3nt: TGTGCCAGCAGCACGCCTACCCAACAGGTGCGCCGATATGGCTACACCTTC
CDR3aa: CASSTPTQQVRRYGYTF
d_gene: .
v_gene: TRBV5-5
j_gene: TRBJ1-2
abundance: .

CDR3nt: TGTGCCAGCAACCCGGGACAGGGGGTGAATACGCAGTATTTT
CDR3aa: CASNPGQGVNTQYF
d_gene: TRBD1
v_gene: TRBV2
j_gene: TRBJ2-3
abundance: .

CDR3nt: TGTGCCAGCAGTTGGGGCCCTATTGGGAAGACCCAGTACTTC
CDR3aa: CASSWGPIGKTQYF
d_gene: .
v_gene: TRBV27
j_gene: TRBJ2-5
abundance: .

CDR3nt: TGTGCCAGCTCACCAGACAGGGTAAGAGAGCAGTTCTTC
CDR3aa: CASSPDRVREQFF
d_gene: TRBD1
v_gene: TRBV18
j_gene: TRBJ2-1
abundance: .

CDR3nt: TGTGCCAGCAGTCGGACAGGCGGGGTTTTTGGCTACACCTTC
CDR3aa: CASSRTGGVFGYTF
d_gene: TRBD1
v_gene: TRBV28
j_gene: TRBJ1-2
abundance: .